What follows are 17 T cell receptor beta chains derived from one specimen sequenced in a study of CD8 T cells in Susac syndrome (dated by TCRdb to about 2019). The library was prepared using the immunoSEQ multiplex PCR assay. RNA was extracted with the RNeasy kit and roughly 0.5 to 1 ug was reverse transcribed using random hexamers. TCRdb took the public reads, trimmed them with fastp at Q25, ran MiXCR for clone calling and kept in-frame beta chains. CDR3 protein duplicates are merged, each entry listing the most common genes and DNA. Within this sample are about 150,000 distinct CDR3 sequences, with nearly 97% of them counted one time only. Jointly, the top ten make up over 0.12% of the sample. Sequencing was performed on CD8+ T cells from PBMCs. The source is a human donor with multiple sclerosis.

V is TRBV9 and J is TRBJ1-5; 9 nucleotides align to TRBD1. V lost 5 bases and J lost 6; bases outside the gene matches: 9. CDR1 and CDR2 (germline): SGDLS, YYNGEE. This CDR3 contains 15 residues. Written as DNA, the CDR3 is TGTGCCAGCAGTGTGGGACAGGGATTCGGTCAGCCCCAGCATTTT. Translated: CASSVGQGFGQPQHF.

The gene calls are TRBV29-1 and TRBJ2-1; no reliable D call. Trimming cost V 4 bases and J 2 bases, with 3 bases left between them. CDR1 is SQVTM, CDR2 ANQGSEA, per germline. There are 11 residues in the CDR3. CDR3 sequence reads: CSVVTYNEQFF. Written as DNA, the CDR3 is TGCAGCGTTGTCACCTACAATGAGCAGTTCTTC.

The genes are TRBV29-1 and TRBJ2-2; D gene uncertain. This CDR3 has 11 amino acids. The germline V and J ends were trimmed by 3 bases and 7 bases, with 6 bases remaining between them. Germline CDR1 is SQVTM and CDR2 is ANQGSEA. The CDR3 DNA reads as TGCAGCGTTGACGGTGGCGGGGAGCTGTTTTTT. This translates into CSVDGGGELFF.

This clonotype was detected only a few times. The chain employs TRBV7-2 and TRBJ2-5; D call uncertain. Germline V CDR1 and CDR2: SGHTA, FQGNSA. With 2 bases removed from V and 1 base from J, the gap between germline ends came to 2 bases. The CDR3 contains 12 residues. DNA for the CDR3: TGTGCCAGCAGCTTACTCCAAGAGACCCAGTACTTC. Its translation: CASSLLQETQYF.

The rearrangement uses TRBV30 and TRBJ1-3; D might be TRBD1 (5 bases). Trimming removed 4 bases from V and 2 bases from J, with 12 bases in between. The CDR3 contains 14 residues. Germline loops: CDR1 GTSNPN, CDR2 SVGIG (reference sequence). The CDR3 sequence is CAWMEGVAGNTIYF. DNA for the CDR3: TGTGCCTGGATGGAAGGGGTGGCTGGAAACACCATATATTTT.

V and J are TRBV12-3 or TRBV12-4 and TRBJ1-5; tentative D call: TRBD1 (5 bases). The CDR3 contains 13 residues. Trimming cost V 6 bases and J 1 base, with 7 bases left between them. The CDR3 DNA reads as TGTGCCAGCAGGACAGCGAGCAATCAGCCCCAGCATTTT. Its protein is CASRTASNQPQHF.

The rearrangement uses TRBV30 and TRBJ1-1; no clear D gene. V dropped 4 bases and J dropped 2 bases, with 14 bases sitting between them. Germline lookup yields CDR1 GTSNPN and CDR2 SVGIG (reference sequence). This CDR3 is built from 14 residues. The chain's CDR3 is CAWTTGIHNTEAFF. In DNA form, the CDR3 reads TGTGCCTGGACAACCGGGATACATAACACTGAAGCTTTCTTT.

The V call is TRBV15, the J call TRBJ2-3; 9 bases align to TRBD1. This CDR3 is 16 amino acids long. With V trimmed by 2 bases and J by 6 bases, 9 bases remained unmatched. Germline assignment: CDR1 LNHNV and CDR2 YYDKDF (reference sequence). This chain's CDR3 is CATSRPGTGPYDTQYF. Written as DNA, the CDR3 is TGTGCCACCAGCAGACCCGGGACAGGGCCCTACGATACGCAGTATTTT.

This clonotype was seen only a few times. V usage is TRBV29-1 and J usage is TRBJ1-2; D call uncertain. V lost 7 bases and J lost 1, with 13 bases in between. Germline values: CDR1 SQVTM, CDR2 ANQGSEA. CDR3 length equals 13 residues. The CDR3 here is CSARDTINYGYTF. In DNA, the CDR3 is TGCAGCGCTCGAGACACCATTAACTATGGCTACACCTTC.

The rearrangement links TRBV5-4 to TRBJ2-3, with TRBD1 identical over 10 bases. CDR1 and CDR2 (germline): SGHNT, YYREEE (reference sequence). V gave up 10 bases and J gave up 5 bases; unmatched junction bases: 7. The CDR3 covers 13 residues. The CDR3 protein is CAYYWTGGDTQYF. In DNA form, the CDR3 reads TGTGCCTACTATTGGACAGGGGGAGATACGCAGTATTTT. The full variable domain, completed using reference TRBV5-4 and TRBJ2-3, is ETGVTQSPTHLIKTRGQQVTLRCSSQSGHNTVSWYQQALGQGPQFIFQYYREEENGRGNFPPRFSGLQFPNYSSELNVNALELDDSALYLCAYYWTGGDTQYFGPGTRLTVL.

The chain links TRBV13 to TRBJ2-1, with D maybe TRBD2 (5 bases). The CDR3 has 14 residues. V dropped 3 bases and J dropped 7 bases, with 13 bases sitting between them. Germline lookup yields CDR1 PRHDT and CDR2 FYEKMQ (reference sequence). CDR3 sequence (DNA): TGTGCCAGCAGCTTCCCGTTAGGGAGTAATGAGCAGTTCTTC. It encodes CASSFPLGSNEQFF.

The J gene is TRBJ1-1, the V gene TRBV7-9; 8 bases match TRBD1. After removal of 2 bases from V and 9 bases from J, the junction contained 2 bases not matched to a gene. The length of the CDR3 is 12 residues. CDR1 SEHNR and CDR2 FQNEAQ come from the germline V gene (reference sequence). CDR3 in DNA: TGTGCCAGCAGCTTAACAGGGGGGCAAGCTTTCTTT. Residues: CASSLTGGQAFF.

In this sample, this clonotype turned up once. V and J are TRBV30 and TRBJ1-2, with 7 bases matching TRBD1. CDR3 length equals 14 residues. With V trimmed by 2 bases and J by 5 bases, 8 bases remained unmatched. Germline V gene data show CDR1 as GTSNPN and CDR2 as SVGIG (reference sequence). The CDR3 sequence: CAWSHDREVYGYTF. Written as DNA, the CDR3 is TGTGCCTGGAGTCACGACAGGGAGGTTTATGGCTACACCTTC.

The chain carries TRBV6-5 and TRBJ2-1, with 7 bases lining up with TRBD1. Germline V gives CDR1 MNHEY, CDR2 SVGAGI. The junction had 7 bases not matched to a gene; V was cut back by 3 bases and J by 8 bases. The CDR3 length is 14 residues. CDR3 protein: CASSYHRGLDEQFF. The DNA for the CDR3 is TGTGCCAGCAGTTATCACAGGGGTTTGGATGAGCAGTTCTTC.

CDR3 in amino acids: CASSPSVGLQNNEQFF. The CDR3 nucleotides read TGTGCCAGCAGTCCTAGCGTTGGACTACAAAACAATGAGCAGTTCTTC. The J gene is TRBJ2-1, the V gene TRBV27; D may be TRBD2 (6 bases). The CDR3 is made up of 16 amino acids. Germline loops: CDR1 MNHEY, CDR2 SMNVEV (reference sequence). Trimming left V 5 bases short and J 5 bases short, with 19 bases between.

The V gene is TRBV7-9, the J gene TRBJ2-3; a weak D match, TRBD2 (6 bases). The germline V gene encodes CDR1 SEHNR and CDR2 FQNEAQ (reference sequence). Trimming took off 5 bases at V and 0 bases at J, with 24 bases between the two ends. The CDR3 spans 19 residues. The chain's CDR3 is CASSAALGGAALSTDTQYF. The CDR3 nucleotides read TGTGCCAGCAGCGCAGCACTTGGAGGGGCAGCGCTAAGCACAGATACGCAGTATTTT.

This clonotype showed up just once. The J gene is TRBJ2-1, the V gene TRBV6-5, with a possible D match to TRBD1 (6 bases). Trimming shortened V by 2 bases and J by 5 bases, and 10 bases separated the two germline ends. CDR1 is MNHEY and CDR2 is SVGAGI in the germline V gene. The CDR3 loop spans 14 amino acids. The DNA of the CDR3 is TGTGCCAGCAGTTACGGCAGGGGCAACAATGAGCAGTTCTTC. Translating gives CASSYGRGNNEQFF.